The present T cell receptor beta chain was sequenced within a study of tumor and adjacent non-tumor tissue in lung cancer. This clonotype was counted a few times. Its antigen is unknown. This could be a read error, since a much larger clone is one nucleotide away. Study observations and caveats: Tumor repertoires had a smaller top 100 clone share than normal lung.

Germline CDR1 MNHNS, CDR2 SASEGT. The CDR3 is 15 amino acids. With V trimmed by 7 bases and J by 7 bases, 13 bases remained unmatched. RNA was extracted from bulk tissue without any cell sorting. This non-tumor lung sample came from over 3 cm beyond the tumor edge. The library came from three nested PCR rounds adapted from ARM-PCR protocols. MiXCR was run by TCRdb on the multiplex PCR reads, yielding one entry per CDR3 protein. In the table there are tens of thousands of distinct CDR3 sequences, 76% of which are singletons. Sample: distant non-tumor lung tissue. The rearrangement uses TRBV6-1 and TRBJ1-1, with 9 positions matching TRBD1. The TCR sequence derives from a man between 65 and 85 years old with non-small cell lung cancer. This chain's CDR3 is CASIALNRGLGEAFF. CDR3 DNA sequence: TGTGCCAGCATTGCTTTGAACAGGGGGCTCGGTGAAGCTTTCTTT.